The 16 T cell receptor beta chains listed next were all sequenced from one sample in a study of OX40 agonist ivuxolimab in advanced cancers. The data were produced by immunoSEQ multiplex PCR, yet TCRdb's version contains in-frame clones alone and is incomplete. Here the sample spans under 85,000 clones, 84% being singletons. Sequenced here: CD4+ or CD8+ T cells sorted from blood, sampled in a trial of the OX40 agonist ivuxolimab. These receptors came from an adult with an advanced solid tumor such as melanoma, head and neck, liver or kidney cancer.

This clone showed up just a few times. V is TRBV11-2 and J is TRBJ1-2; tentative D call: TRBD1 (6 bases). CDR3 length: 14 residues. Germline CDR1 is SGHAT and CDR2 is FQNNGV. V lost 5 bases and J 2 bases, leaving 12 bases between the germline ends. The CDR3 loop reads CASSPSTGNYGYTF. The CDR3 DNA sequence: TGTGCCAGCAGCCCGAGTACAGGGAACTATGGCTACACCTTC.

V gene TRBV11-3 combines with J gene TRBJ1-2; D unclear. The CDR3 is made up of 14 amino acids. From germline, CDR1 is SGHNT and CDR2 YENEEA. The ends were cut back, 0 bases at V and 8 bases at J, with 13 bases in the middle. CDR3 sequence (DNA): TGTGCCAGCAGCTTAGATGGTTATGCAGTCGGCTACACCTTC. Its protein product is CASSLDGYAVGYTF.

The V call is TRBV12-5, the J call TRBJ1-5; D is possibly TRBD1 (5 bases). The CDR3 is made up of 13 amino acids. Trimming shortened V by 1 base and J by 6 bases, and 7 bases separated the two germline ends. Per germline, CDR1 LGHNT and CDR2 FRNRAP. The CDR3, as DNA: TGTGCTAGTGGTTTGGAGGGGCGTCAGCCCCAGCATTTT. It codes for CASGLEGRQPQHF.

The chain joins TRBV7-2 to TRBJ2-5, with D perhaps TRBD2 (6 bases). Germline V gene lookup returns CDR1 SGHTA and CDR2 FQGNSA. V lost 1 base, J lost 1 base, and 13 bases lay in between. The CDR3 consists of 16 residues. CDR3 amino acids: CASSLVRGWTQETQYF. The CDR3 bases are TGTGCCAGCAGCTTAGTACGGGGGTGGACCCAAGAGACCCAGTACTTC. The full variable domain, with the rest looked up from reference TRBV7-2 and TRBJ2-5, is GAGVSQSPSNKVTEKGKDVELRCDPISGHTALYWYRQSLGQGLEFLIYFQGNSAPDKSGLPSDRFSAERTGGSVSTLTIQRTQQEDSAVYLCASSLVRGWTQETQYFGPGTRLLVL.

The gene calls are TRBV7-2 and TRBJ1-1; D ambiguous. CDR3 size: 14 residues. V lost 5 bases and J lost 1, with 11 bases in between. From germline, CDR1 is SGHTA and CDR2 FQGNSA. CDR3 residues: CASSGRARNTEAFF. In DNA form, the CDR3 reads TGTGCCAGCAGCGGGCGGGCGAGGAACACTGAAGCTTTCTTT.

This clone was seen just once. The rearrangement links TRBV7-2 to TRBJ2-7, with D perhaps TRBD1 (6 bases). In germline, CDR1 is SGHTA, CDR2 FQGNSA. The germline V and J ends were trimmed by 2 bases and 4 bases, with 21 bases remaining between them. The CDR3 totals 17 residues. The CDR3 protein is CASSLREGVGLPYEQYF. In nucleotides, the CDR3 is TGTGCCAGCAGCTTACGAGAGGGGGTAGGGCTTCCTTACGAGCAGTACTTC.

This rearrangement joins TRBV29-1 to TRBJ1-4; TRBD1 might be the D (5 bases). The CDR3 runs 12 residues. The germline CDR1 and CDR2 sequences are SQVTM and ANQGSEA. V was cut by 2 bases and J by 13 bases, with 14 bases left in between. CDR3 sequence (DNA): TGCAGCGTTGAAAAGCAGGGAACTGGACTGTTTTTT. Translating gives CSVEKQGTGLFF.

The CDR3 loop is CASSLEQGVVAKLFF. CDR3 in DNA: TGTGCCAGCAGCTTAGAACAGGGCGTCGTCGCAAAACTGTTTTTT. This rearrangement joins TRBV11-2 to TRBJ1-4; maybe TRBD1 (6 bases). V dropped 0 bases and J dropped 10 bases, with 15 bases sitting between them. CDR3 length equals 15 residues. Looked up from germline, CDR1 is SGHAT and CDR2 is FQNNGV.

The rearrangement uses TRBV9 and TRBJ1-5, with D unclear. V lost 3 bases, J lost 0 bases, and 10 bases lay in between. The CDR3 is 15 residues long. From germline, CDR1 is SGDLS and CDR2 YYNGEE. CDR3 DNA sequence: TGTGCCAGCAGCGCCAGCGCAGTTAGCAATCAGCCCCAGCATTTT. This codes for CASSASAVSNQPQHF.

The chain is built from TRBV7-3 and TRBJ2-2; maybe TRBD1 (5 bases). Trimming shortened V by 6 bases and J by 6 bases, and 11 bases separated the two germline ends. CDR1 is SGHTA, CDR2 FQGTGA, per germline. The CDR3 loop spans 13 amino acids. CDR3 in DNA: TGTGCCAGCAGGCTAACAGGACCCGGGGAGCTGTTTTTT. Amino acid sequence: CASRLTGPGELFF.

The V and J genes are TRBV7-2 and TRBJ1-6, with 7 bases fitting TRBD1. Per the germline V gene, CDR1 is SGHTA and CDR2 is FQGNSA. V shed 1 base, J shed 6 bases, and the junction held 3 bases outside the gene matches. The CDR3 has 15 amino acids. CDR3 nucleotides: TGTGCCAGCAGCTTAGAGTACAGGGGTAATTCACCCCTCCACTTT. Translated: CASSLEYRGNSPLHF.

The chain couples TRBV27 to TRBJ2-7; no firm D call. CDR3 size: 11 residues. CDR1 and CDR2 (germline): MNHEY, SMNVEV (reference sequence). Trimming removed 4 bases at V and 1 base at J, with 2 bases between. CDR3 residues: CASSSSYEQYF. As DNA, the CDR3 is TGTGCCAGCAGTTCATCCTACGAGCAGTACTTC.

In its sample, this clone was seen once. The J gene is TRBJ2-2, the V gene TRBV6-7; perhaps D is TRBD1 or TRBD2 (7 bases each). TRBV6-7 falls under the ORF class, with uncertain function. Trimming cost V 7 bases and J 6 bases, with 18 bases left between them. This CDR3 is 15 amino acids long. In DNA form, the CDR3 reads TGTGCCAGCATTAACAGGGGCGGGGGTGCCGGGGAGCTGTTTTTT. This sequence encodes CASINRGGGAGELFF.

This clone has just a few counts. Mismatch with germline at one junction end may stem from a read error. This chain joins TRBV30 and TRBJ1-4; 8 bases map to TRBD1. In germline, CDR1 is GTSNPN, CDR2 SVGIG (reference sequence). This CDR3 spans 13 amino acids. CDR3 coding DNA: TGTGCCTGGAGGCCCGGTGGGACAGGCGGGTCGATTTTT. Residues: CAWRPGGTGGSIF.

The J gene is TRBJ1-5, the V gene TRBV19; 7 nucleotides match TRBD1. The junction had 21 bases not matched to a gene; V was cut back by 6 bases and J by 7 bases. The CDR3 extends over 18 amino acids. Germline CDR1 reads LNHDA; CDR2 reads SQIVND (reference sequence). This CDR3 is CASRWKPRQGWLGQPQHF. The CDR3 DNA follows: TGTGCCAGTAGGTGGAAGCCCCGACAGGGTTGGTTGGGGCAGCCCCAGCATTTT. Combining the CDR3 with reference TRBV19 and TRBJ1-5 gives the whole variable domain DGGITQSPKYLFRKEGQNVTLSCEQNLNHDAMYWYRQDPGQGLRLIYYSQIVNDFQKGDIAEGYSVSREKKESFPLTVTSAQKNPTAFYLCASRWKPRQGWLGQPQHFGDGTRLSIL.

This clone was counted a single time. The chain recombines TRBV14 with TRBJ2-1, with 8 bases matching TRBD2. The length of the CDR3 is 16 residues. From germline, CDR1 is SGHDN and CDR2 FVKESK. Trimming removed 0 bases from V and 7 bases from J; junction bases left unmatched: 8. CDR3: CASSQDRVAGQNEQFF. For the CDR3, the DNA is TGTGCCAGCAGCCAAGATCGAGTAGCGGGACAAAATGAGCAGTTCTTC.